One and the same sample provided the 10 T cell receptor beta chains below, sequenced in a study of blood T cell repertoires in COVID-19. TCRdb's table, derived via immunoSEQ multiplex PCR, lists solely in-frame clones and lacks some. The repertoire holds around 120,000 clones, with over 70% as singletons. Sequencing was done on a sample of peripheral blood. The source is a man in his sixties or seventies with acute or convalescent COVID-19.

A few counts support this clone. The chain has TRBV15 and TRBJ1-1; D may be TRBD1 (5 bases). This CDR3 has 13 residues. V lost 5 bases and J lost 4, with 11 bases in between. Germline V gene sequence: CDR1 LNHNV, CDR2 YYDKDF (reference sequence). The CDR3 region has the DNA TGTGCCACCAGCTTTGGGGGGGGCACTGAAGCTTTCTTT. Encoded protein: CATSFGGGTEAFF.

In its sample, this clone was seen a few times. This sequence joins TRBV12-3 or TRBV12-4 and TRBJ1-1, with TRBD1 matching 9 bases. The CDR3 has 12 amino acids. With V trimmed by 6 bases and J by 5 bases, 1 base remained unmatched. DNA of the CDR3: TGTGCCAGCAGGGGACAGGGTACTGAAGCTTTCTTT. This translates into CASRGQGTEAFF.

The chain recombines TRBV6-6 with TRBJ1-1; D is uncertain. This CDR3 is 12 amino acids long. Trimming took off 6 bases at V and 3 bases at J, with 8 bases between the two ends. The germline V gene encodes CDR1 MNHNY and CDR2 SVGAGI (reference sequence). CDR3 sequence (DNA): TGTGCCAGCAGCGGGTCCGACACTGAAGCTTTCTTT. It codes for CASSGSDTEAFF.

This chain connects TRBV6-2 or TRBV6-3 to TRBJ1-2, with D possibly TRBD1 on 6 matching bases. The germline CDR1 and CDR2 sequences are MNHEY and SVGEGT. This CDR3 region has 13 residues. The V gene lost 6 bases and the J gene lost 4 bases, with 12 bases spanning the gap. CDR3 DNA sequence: TGTGCCAGCAGCCAACAGGGTACCTATGGCTACACCTTC. Translated: CASSQQGTYGYTF.

This chain uses TRBV24-1 with TRBJ2-1; D is possibly TRBD1 (5 bases). Trimming pared 3 bases from V and 0 bases from J, leaving 11 bases between. There are 16 residues in the CDR3. CDR1 and CDR2 (germline): KGHDR, SFDVKD. CDR3 sequence reads: CATSDPGMTSYNEQFF. Here the CDR3 DNA reads TGTGCCACCAGTGATCCAGGGATGACCTCCTACAATGAGCAGTTCTTC.

The chain links TRBV5-1 to TRBJ2-3; D possibly corresponds to TRBD2 (6 bases). V was trimmed by 3 bases and J by 2 bases, leaving 10 bases between them. The CDR3 is 14 residues long. Germline V CDR1 and CDR2: SGHRS, YFSETQ. The CDR3 DNA sequence: TGCGCCAGCAGCTCAGGACTATTCACAGATACGCAGTATTTT. Protein product: CASSSGLFTDTQYF.

The rearrangement uses TRBV5-1 and TRBJ2-3; D perhaps matches TRBD2 (7 bases). CDR3 length: 16 residues. The V end was cut by 4 bases, the J end by 4 bases, with 19 bases between. Germline CDR1 reads SGHRS; CDR2 reads YFSETQ. CDR3 DNA sequence: TGCGCCAGCAGCCTAAACCACCGGGGGGCAGCAGATACGCAGTATTTT. This sequence encodes CASSLNHRGAADTQYF.

This clone is a singleton in its sample. The chain uses TRBV9 and TRBJ1-6, with TRBD1 as a possible D gene (5 bases). The CDR3 consists of 15 residues. The ends were cut back, 4 bases at V and 3 bases at J, with 11 bases in the middle. The germline V gene encodes CDR1 SGDLS and CDR2 YYNGEE. CDR3 sequence: CASSTGDSYNSPLHF. The CDR3, as DNA: TGTGCCAGCAGCACCGGCGACAGCTATAATTCACCCCTCCACTTT.

The chain employs TRBV7-2 and TRBJ1-2, with D uncertain. V was pared by 0 bases and J by 3 bases, with 11 bases between. The CDR3 is made up of 15 amino acids. Germline CDR1 SGHTA, CDR2 FQGNSA. CDR3 coding DNA: TGTGCCAGCAGCTTAGCGAGGGCTATCGACTATGGCTACACCTTC. Translation: CASSLARAIDYGYTF.

This chain joins TRBV11-2 and TRBJ2-5; D gene unclear. Trimming took 2 bases from V and 5 from J, leaving 15 bases between them. The CDR3 covers 15 residues. Germline V gene data show CDR1 as SGHAT and CDR2 as FQNNGV. DNA of the CDR3: TGTGCCAGCAGCTTACACCTCGCCGGGTTGGAGACCCAGTACTTC. Its translation is CASSLHLAGLETQYF.